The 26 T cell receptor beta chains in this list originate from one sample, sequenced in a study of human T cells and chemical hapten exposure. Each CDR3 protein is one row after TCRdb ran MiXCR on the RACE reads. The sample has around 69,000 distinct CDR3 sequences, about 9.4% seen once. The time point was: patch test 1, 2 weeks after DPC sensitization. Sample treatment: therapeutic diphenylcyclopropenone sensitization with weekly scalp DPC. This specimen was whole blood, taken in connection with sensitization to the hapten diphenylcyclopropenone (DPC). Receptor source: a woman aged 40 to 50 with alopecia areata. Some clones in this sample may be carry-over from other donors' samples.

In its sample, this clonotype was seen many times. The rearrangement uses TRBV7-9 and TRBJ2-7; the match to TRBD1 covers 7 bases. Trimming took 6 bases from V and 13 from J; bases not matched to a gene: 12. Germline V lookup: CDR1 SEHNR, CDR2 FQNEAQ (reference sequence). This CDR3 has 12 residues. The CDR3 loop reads CASRAGTAPFYF. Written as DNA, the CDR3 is TGTGCCAGCAGGGCCGGGACAGCCCCCTTTTACTTC.

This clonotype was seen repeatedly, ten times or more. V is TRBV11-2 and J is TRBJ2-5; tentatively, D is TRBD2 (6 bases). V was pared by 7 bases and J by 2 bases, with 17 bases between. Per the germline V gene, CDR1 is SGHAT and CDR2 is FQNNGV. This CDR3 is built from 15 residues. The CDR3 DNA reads TGTGCCAGCAACCCCGGGCGGGCGGGGCAAGAGACCCAGTACTTC. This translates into CASNPGRAGQETQYF.

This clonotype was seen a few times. The CDR3 sequence: CASSFETGRGRSETQYF. In DNA, the CDR3 is TGTGCCAGCAGTTTTGAGACGGGGCGGGGAAGGTCAGAGACCCAGTACTTC. The chain employs TRBV28 and TRBJ2-5; a weak D match, TRBD2 (6 bases). The CDR3 is 17 residues long. Germline V gene sequence: CDR1 MDHEN, CDR2 SYDVKM. Trimming pared 3 bases from V and 4 bases from J, leaving 21 bases between.

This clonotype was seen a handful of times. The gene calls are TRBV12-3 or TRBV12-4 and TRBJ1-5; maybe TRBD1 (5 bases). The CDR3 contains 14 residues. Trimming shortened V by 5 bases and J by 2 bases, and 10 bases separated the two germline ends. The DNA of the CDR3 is TGTGCCAGCAGTCAACAGGAGGGCAATCAGCCCCAGCATTTT. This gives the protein CASSQQEGNQPQHF.

The CDR3 protein is CSARVLAAGLVADTQYF. DNA for the CDR3: TGCAGTGCTAGAGTATTGGCGGCAGGCCTGGTTGCAGATACGCAGTATTTT. V gene TRBV20-1 combines with J gene TRBJ2-3, with no clear D. The V gene's germline CDR1 is DFQATT and CDR2 SNEGSKA (reference sequence). Trimming took off 1 base at V and 4 bases at J, with 21 bases between the two ends. This CDR3 has 17 residues.

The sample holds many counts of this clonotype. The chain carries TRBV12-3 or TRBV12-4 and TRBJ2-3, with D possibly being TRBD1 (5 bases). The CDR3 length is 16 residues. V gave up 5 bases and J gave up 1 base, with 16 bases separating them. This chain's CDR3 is CASSPAQGVGTDTQYF. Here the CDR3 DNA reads TGTGCCAGCAGTCCGGCCCAAGGGGTGGGCACAGATACGCAGTATTTT.

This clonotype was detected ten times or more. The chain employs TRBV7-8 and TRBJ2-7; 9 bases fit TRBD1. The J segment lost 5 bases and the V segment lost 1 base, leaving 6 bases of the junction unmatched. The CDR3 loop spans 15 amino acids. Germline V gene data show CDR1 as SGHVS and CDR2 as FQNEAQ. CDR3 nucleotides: TGTGCCAGCAGCTTAGAGGGACAGGGTTACCACGAGCAGTACTTC. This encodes CASSLEGQGYHEQYF.

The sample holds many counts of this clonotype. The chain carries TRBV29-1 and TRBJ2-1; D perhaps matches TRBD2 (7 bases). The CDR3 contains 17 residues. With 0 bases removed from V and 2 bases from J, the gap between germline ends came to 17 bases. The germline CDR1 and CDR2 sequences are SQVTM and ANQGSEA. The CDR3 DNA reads TGCAGCGTTGAAGACCGGGGGGCAGGGTCCACCTACAATGAGCAGTTCTTC. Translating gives CSVEDRGAGSTYNEQFF.

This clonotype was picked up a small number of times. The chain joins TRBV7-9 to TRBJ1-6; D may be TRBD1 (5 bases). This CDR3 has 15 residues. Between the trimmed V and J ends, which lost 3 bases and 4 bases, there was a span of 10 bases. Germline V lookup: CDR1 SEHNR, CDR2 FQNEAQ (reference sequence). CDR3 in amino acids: CASSLGGEYNSPLHF. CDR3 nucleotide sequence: TGTGCCAGCAGCTTGGGGGGAGAGTATAATTCACCCCTCCACTTT.

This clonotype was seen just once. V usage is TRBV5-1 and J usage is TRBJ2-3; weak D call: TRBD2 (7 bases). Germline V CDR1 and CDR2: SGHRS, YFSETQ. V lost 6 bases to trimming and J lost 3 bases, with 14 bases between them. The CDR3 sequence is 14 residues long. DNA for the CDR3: TGCGCCAGCAAAAGGGAGGGGGAAACAGATACGCAGTATTTT. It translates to CASKREGETDTQYF.

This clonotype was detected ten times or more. The chain's CDR3 is CASRIPGQGSYGYTF. The CDR3 DNA follows: TGTGCCAGCAGAATACCGGGACAGGGATCCTATGGCTACACCTTC. The genes are TRBV11-2 and TRBJ1-2; 9 nucleotides agree with TRBD1. The trim removed 6 bases at V and 4 bases at J, leaving 9 bases unmatched. The CDR3 extends over 15 amino acids. Per germline, CDR1 SGHAT and CDR2 FQNNGV. The whole variable domain, remainder taken from reference TRBV11-2 and TRBJ1-2, is EAGVAQSPRYKIIEKRQSVAFWCNPISGHATLYWYQQILGQGPKLLIQFQNNGVVDDSQLPKDRFSAERLKGVDSTLKIQPAKLEDSAVYLCASRIPGQGSYGYTFGSGTRLTVV.

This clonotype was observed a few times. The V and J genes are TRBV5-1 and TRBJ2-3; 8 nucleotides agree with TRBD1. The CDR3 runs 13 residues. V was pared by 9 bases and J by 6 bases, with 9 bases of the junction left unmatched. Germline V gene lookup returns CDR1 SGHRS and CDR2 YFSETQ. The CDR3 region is CATGTGPSDTQYF. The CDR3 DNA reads TGCGCCACCGGGACAGGTCCATCGGATACGCAGTATTTT.

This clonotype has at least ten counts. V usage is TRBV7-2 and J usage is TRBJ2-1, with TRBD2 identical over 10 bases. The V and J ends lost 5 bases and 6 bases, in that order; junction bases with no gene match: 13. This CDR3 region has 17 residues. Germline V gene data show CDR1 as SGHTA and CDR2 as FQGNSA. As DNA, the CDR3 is TGTGCCAGCAGCCTGCTAGCGGGGGCCAACCCACTCAATGAGCAGTTCTTC. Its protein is CASSLLAGANPLNEQFF.

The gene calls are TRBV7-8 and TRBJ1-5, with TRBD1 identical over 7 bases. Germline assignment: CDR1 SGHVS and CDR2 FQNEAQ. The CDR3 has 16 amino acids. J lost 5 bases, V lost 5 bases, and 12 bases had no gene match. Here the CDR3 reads CASSPQTGTIYQPQHF. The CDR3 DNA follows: TGTGCCAGCAGCCCCCAGACAGGGACAATTTATCAGCCCCAGCATTTT.

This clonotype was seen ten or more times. The CDR3 reads CASSWTGSNYEQYF. CDR3 nucleotide sequence: TGCGCCAGCAGCTGGACAGGGAGTAACTACGAGCAGTACTTC. V and J are TRBV5-1 and TRBJ2-7, with 8 bases identical to TRBD1. V gave up 3 bases and J gave up 3 bases; unmatched junction bases: 5. There are 14 residues in the CDR3. Germline CDR1 reads SGHRS; CDR2 reads YFSETQ.

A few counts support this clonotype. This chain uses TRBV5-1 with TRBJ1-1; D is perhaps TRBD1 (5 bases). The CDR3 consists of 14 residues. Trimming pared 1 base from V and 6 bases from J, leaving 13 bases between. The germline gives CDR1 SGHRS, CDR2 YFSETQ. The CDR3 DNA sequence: TGCGCCAGCAGCTTGATTAGGGGAGTCGCTGAAGCTTTCTTT. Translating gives CASSLIRGVAEAFF.

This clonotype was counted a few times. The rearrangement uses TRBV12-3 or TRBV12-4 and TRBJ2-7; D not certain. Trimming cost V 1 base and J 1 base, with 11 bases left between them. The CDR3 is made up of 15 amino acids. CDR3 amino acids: CASSLDARLSYEQYF. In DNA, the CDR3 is TGTGCCAGCAGTTTAGACGCCAGGTTGTCCTACGAGCAGTACTTC.

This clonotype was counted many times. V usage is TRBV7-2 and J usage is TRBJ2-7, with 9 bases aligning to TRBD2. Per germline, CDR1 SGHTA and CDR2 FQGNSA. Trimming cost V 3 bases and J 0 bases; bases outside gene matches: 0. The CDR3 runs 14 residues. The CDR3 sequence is CASSLTSGSYEQYF. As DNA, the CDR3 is TGTGCCAGCAGCTTGACTAGCGGCTCCTACGAGCAGTACTTC. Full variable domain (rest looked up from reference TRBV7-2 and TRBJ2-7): GAGVSQSPSNKVTEKGKDVELRCDPISGHTALYWYRQSLGQGLEFLIYFQGNSAPDKSGLPSDRFSAERTGGSVSTLTIQRTQQEDSAVYLCASSLTSGSYEQYFGPGTRLTVT.

This chain's CDR3 is CASSSTRGGSQILEEYF. The CDR3 DNA is TGTGCCAGCAGTTCCACCCGGGGAGGATCACAGATATTAGAGGAGTATTTT. The chain uses TRBV27 and TRBJ2-3, with D perhaps TRBD2 (6 bases). Looked up from germline, CDR1 is MNHEY and CDR2 is SMNVEV (reference sequence). The CDR3 loop spans 17 amino acids. The V end was cut by 4 bases, the J end by 13 bases, with 30 bases between.

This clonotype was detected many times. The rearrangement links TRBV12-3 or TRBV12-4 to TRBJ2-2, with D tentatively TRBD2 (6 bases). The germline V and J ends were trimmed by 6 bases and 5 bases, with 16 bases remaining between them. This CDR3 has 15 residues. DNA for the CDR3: TGTGCCAGCAGATTGTTCGGGGCGGGGACCGGGGAGCTGTTTTTT. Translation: CASRLFGAGTGELFF.

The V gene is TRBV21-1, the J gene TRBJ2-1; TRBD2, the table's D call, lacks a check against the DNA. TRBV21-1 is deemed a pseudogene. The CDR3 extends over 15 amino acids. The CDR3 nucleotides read TGTGCCAGCAGCAATACTAGCGGGGCAGGGGGTGAGCAGTTCTTC. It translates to CASSNTSGAGGEQFF.

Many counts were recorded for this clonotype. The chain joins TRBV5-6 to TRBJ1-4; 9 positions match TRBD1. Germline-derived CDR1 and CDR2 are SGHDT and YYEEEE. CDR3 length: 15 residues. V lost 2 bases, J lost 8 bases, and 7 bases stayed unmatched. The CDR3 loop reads CASSLRTGAEEKLFF. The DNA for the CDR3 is TGTGCCAGCAGCTTACGGACAGGGGCAGAAGAAAAACTGTTTTTT.

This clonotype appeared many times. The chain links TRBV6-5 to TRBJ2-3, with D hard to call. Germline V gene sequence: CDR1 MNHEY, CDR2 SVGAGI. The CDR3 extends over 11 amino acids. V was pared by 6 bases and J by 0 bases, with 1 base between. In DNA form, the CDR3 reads TGTGCCAGCAGGAGCACAGATACGCAGTATTTT. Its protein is CASRSTDTQYF.

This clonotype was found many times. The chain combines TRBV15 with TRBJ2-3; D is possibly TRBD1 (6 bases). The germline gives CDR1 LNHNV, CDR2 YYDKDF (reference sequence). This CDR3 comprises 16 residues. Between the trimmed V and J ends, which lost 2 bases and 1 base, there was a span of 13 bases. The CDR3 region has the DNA TGTGCCACCAGCAGAACCAGGGGTTCTCGCACAGATACGCAGTATTTT. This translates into CATSRTRGSRTDTQYF.

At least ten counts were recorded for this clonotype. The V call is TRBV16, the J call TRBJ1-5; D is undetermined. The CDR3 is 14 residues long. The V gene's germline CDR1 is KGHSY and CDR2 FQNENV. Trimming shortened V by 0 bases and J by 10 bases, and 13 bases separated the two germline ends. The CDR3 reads CASSQSGHGVPQHF. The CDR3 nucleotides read TGTGCCAGCAGCCAATCAGGGCATGGAGTACCCCAGCATTTT.

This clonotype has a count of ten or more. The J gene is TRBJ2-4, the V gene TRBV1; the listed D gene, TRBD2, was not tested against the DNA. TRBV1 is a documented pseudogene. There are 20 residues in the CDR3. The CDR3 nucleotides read TGCACCAGCAGCCAAGATCTAGAACTAGCGGGTGCCCGGGCCAAAAACATTCAGTACTTC. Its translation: CTSSQDLELAGARAKNIQYF.